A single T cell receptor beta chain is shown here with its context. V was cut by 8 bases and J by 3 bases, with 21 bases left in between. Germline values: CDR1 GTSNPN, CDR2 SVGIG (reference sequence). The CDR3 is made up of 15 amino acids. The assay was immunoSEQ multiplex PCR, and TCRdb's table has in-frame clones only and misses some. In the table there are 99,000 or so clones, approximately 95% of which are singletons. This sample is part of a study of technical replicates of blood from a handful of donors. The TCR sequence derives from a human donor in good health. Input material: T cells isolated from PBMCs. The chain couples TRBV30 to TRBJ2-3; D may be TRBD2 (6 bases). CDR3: CAAVGSGLGTDTQYF. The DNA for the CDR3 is TGTGCCGCGGTTGGTAGCGGCCTGGGGACAGATACGCAGTATTTT. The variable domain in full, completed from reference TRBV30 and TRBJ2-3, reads SQTIHQWPATLVQPVGSPLSLECTVEGTSNPNLYWYRQAAGRGLQLLFYSVGIGQISSEVPQNLSASRPQDRQFILSSKKLLLSDSGFYLCAAVGSGLGTDTQYFGPGTRLTVL.